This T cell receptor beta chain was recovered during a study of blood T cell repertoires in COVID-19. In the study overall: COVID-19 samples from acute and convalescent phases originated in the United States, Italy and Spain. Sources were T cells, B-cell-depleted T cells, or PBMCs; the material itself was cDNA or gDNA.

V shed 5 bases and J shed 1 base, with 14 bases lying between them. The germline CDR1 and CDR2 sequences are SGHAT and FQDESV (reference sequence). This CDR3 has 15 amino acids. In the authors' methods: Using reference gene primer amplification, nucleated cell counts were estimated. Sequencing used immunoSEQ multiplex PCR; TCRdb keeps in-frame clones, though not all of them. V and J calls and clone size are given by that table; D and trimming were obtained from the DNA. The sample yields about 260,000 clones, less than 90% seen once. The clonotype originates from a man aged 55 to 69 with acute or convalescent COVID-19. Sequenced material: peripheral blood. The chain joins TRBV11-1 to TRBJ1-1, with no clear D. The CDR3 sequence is CASSLPTIANTEAFF. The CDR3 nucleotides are TGTGCCAGCAGCCTTCCCACTATCGCGAACACTGAAGCTTTCTTT.